This TCR beta chain was obtained from a study of cytomegalovirus exposure and HLA in healthy donors. Regarding the study as a whole: Fewer N-insertions than the roughly 670-donor mean were reportedly shown by an Asian-associated ancestry cluster in a later analysis.

The PCR had 60 Vbeta and 13 Jbeta primers. Sequenced by immunoSEQ multiplex PCR; TCRdb stores in-frame clones only, minus some. The sample table sets out about 130,000 clones. Note on this clone: What it binds is not known.

Trimming at V came to 5 bases and at J to 4 bases, leaving 6 bases not matched to a gene. The V gene's germline CDR1 is SGHAT and CDR2 FQNNGV. CDR3 length: 14 residues. This clonotype was obtained from a middle-aged woman in good health and CMV-seropositive. Material for sequencing was PBMCs. This chain links TRBV11-2 with TRBJ2-7, with TRBD1 matching 9 bases. DNA of the CDR3: TGTGCCAGCAGCACGACAGGGGGATTTTACGAGCAGTACTTC. It codes for CASSTTGGFYEQYF.